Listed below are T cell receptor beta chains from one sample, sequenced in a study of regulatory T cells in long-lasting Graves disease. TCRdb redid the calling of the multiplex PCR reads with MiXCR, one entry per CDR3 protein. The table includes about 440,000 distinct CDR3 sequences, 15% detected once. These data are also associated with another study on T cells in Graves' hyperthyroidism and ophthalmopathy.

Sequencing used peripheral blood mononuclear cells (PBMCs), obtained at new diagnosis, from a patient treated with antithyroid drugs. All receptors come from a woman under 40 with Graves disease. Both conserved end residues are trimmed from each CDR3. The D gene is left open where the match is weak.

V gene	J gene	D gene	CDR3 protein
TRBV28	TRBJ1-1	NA	ASKEGYLAF
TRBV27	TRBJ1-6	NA	ASSSPGHPPSPLH
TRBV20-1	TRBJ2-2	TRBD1	SARDRDSNTGELF
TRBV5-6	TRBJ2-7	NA	ASSLGPQTGNYEQY
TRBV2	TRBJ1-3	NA	ASSPSGGGTIY
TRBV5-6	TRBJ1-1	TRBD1	ASSLGPPGTVNTEAF
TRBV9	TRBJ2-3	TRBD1	ASSARTGEPSTDTQY
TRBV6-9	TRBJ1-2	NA	ASSYSNGASYGYT
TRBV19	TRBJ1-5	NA	ASSPGILTGQPQH
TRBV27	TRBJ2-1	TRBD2	ASSSLAGAWDNEQF
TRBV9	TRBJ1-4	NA	ASSVAEAGGEKLF
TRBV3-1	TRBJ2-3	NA	ASSQESGRESDTQY
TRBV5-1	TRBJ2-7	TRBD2	ASSLASSNGGGWVYEQY
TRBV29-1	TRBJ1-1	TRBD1	SAATGVNTEAF
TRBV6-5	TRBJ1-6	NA	ASSYSGNSPLH
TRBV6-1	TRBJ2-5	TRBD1	ASSPGGKETQY